This T cell receptor (beta chain) appears in the sequencing data of a study of blood T cells in healthy people across ages. Using a J-beta primer mix together with a sample-barcoded 5' primer, a second PCR was run for roughly 6 to 12 cycles. TCRdb redid the calling of the 5' RACE reads with MiXCR, one entry per CDR3 protein. The sample has 1.5 million to 2 million distinct CDR3 sequences, around 50% seen once; the top ten hold about 2.1%. This clonotype has just a few counts. The target antigen is unknown. Germline loops: CDR1 SNHLY, CDR2 FYNNEI. After removal of 5 bases from V and 5 bases from J, the junction contained 13 bases not matched to a gene. This CDR3 contains 18 residues. General observations from the study: The study found more naive CD4+ cells and higher diversity in long-lived than aged donors. Older age coincided with a roughly linear decline in TCR beta diversity per million T cells.

Individuals who donated were healthy Caucasians from Russia aged roughly 6 to 95. Isolating PBMCs gave at least 6.5 million of these cells per sample. The receptor's source is a woman aged 40 to 49 in good health. The sequencing sample was made of blood. The chain couples TRBV2 to TRBJ2-1, with 12 bases identical to TRBD2. The CDR3 sequence is CASSPRTSGVGGNNEQFF. For the CDR3, the DNA is TGTGCCAGCAGTCCTCGGACTAGCGGGGTAGGAGGGAACAATGAGCAGTTCTTC. The full variable domain, rest sourced from reference TRBV2 and TRBJ2-1, is EPEVTQTPSHQVTQMGQEVILRCVPISNHLYFYWYRQILGQKVEFLVSFYNNEISEKSEIFDDQFSVERPDGSNFTLKIRSTKLEDSAMYFCASSPRTSGVGGNNEQFFGPGTRLTVL.